This T cell receptor (beta chain) was profiled in a study of patients and donors after allogeneic stem cell transplantation. Each CDR3 protein is one row after TCRdb ran MiXCR on the RT-PCR reads. This sample yields 90,000 to 130,000 distinct CDR3 sequences, of which approximately 40% are seen a single time; 27% belongs to the top ten. This clonotype was detected many times. This clonotype was obtained from a human donor who was either an allogeneic HSCT recipient or a stem cell or donor lymphocyte infusion donor (not recorded which). It is not recorded whose cells these are; they may come from a transplant donor. Sequenced: blood, either unsorted or a sorted T cell fraction (not recorded which).

CDR3 bases: TGCAGTGCTAGGCGGACAGGGGGATATTCACCCCTCCACTTT. Amino acid sequence: CSARRTGGYSPLHF. V gene TRBV20-1 combines with J gene TRBJ1-6, with 10 bases matching TRBD1. CDR1 and CDR2 (germline): DFQATT, SNEGSKA (reference sequence). V lost 3 bases, J lost 8 bases, and 4 bases stayed unmatched. The CDR3 loop spans 14 amino acids.